A selection of T cell receptor beta chains follows, all from one sample in a study of response to subunit inactivated influenza vaccine. Each CDR3 protein gets one entry after TCRdb re-called the RT-PCR reads with MiXCR. The table shows fewer than 650,000 distinct CDR3 sequences, with approximately 13% occurring only once. Source: PBMCs from blood, taken 40 to 50 days after vaccination. The receptors originated from a man aged 50 to 59 who received an inactivated influenza vaccine. CDR3s include the opening cysteine and the closing phenylalanine or tryptophan. A D gene is named only where the DNA matches it firmly. Some rows mark clone size as missing; the rest say once, few, many or name a class of expanded clone.

V gene,D gene,clone size,J gene,CDR3 protein,CDR3 DNA
TRBV6-2/TRBV6-3,NA,NA,TRBJ1-2,CASSRGPARGYTF,TGTGCCAGCAGCCGGGGACCGGCTAGGGGCTACACCTTC
TRBV5-1,TRBD2,few,TRBJ2-1,CASNQQGLAGPNEQFF,TGCGCCAGCAACCAACAGGGACTAGCTGGCCCCAATGAGCAGTTCTTC
TRBV20-1,NA,few,TRBJ2-5,CSASRRGQRLLQETQYF,TGCAGTGCTTCCCGTCGGGGACAAAGACTCCTTCAAGAGACCCAGTACTTC
TRBV6-2/TRBV6-3,NA,many,TRBJ2-7,CASSRTDIYEQYF,TGTGCCAGCAGCCGGACGGACATCTACGAGCAGTACTTC
TRBV4-1,NA,NA,TRBJ2-7,CASSAAGAYEQYF,TGCGCCAGCAGCGCTGCAGGGGCCTACGAGCAGTACTTC
TRBV27,NA,many,TRBJ1-2,CASTGLWEFTF,TGTGCCAGCACGGGCCTGTGGGAATTTACCTTC
TRBV15,TRBD2,many,TRBJ2-4,CATSSRSSGADIQYF,TGTGCCACCAGCTCTAGGAGTAGCGGGGCGGACATTCAGTACTTC
TRBV4-2,NA,few,TRBJ1-5,CASSQDGQFNQPQHF,TGTGCCAGCAGCCAAGACGGACAGTTCAATCAGCCCCAGCATTTT
TRBV6-1,NA,few,TRBJ2-2,CASSDLVGNTGELFF,TGTGCCAGCAGTGACCTTGTGGGGAACACCGGGGAGCTGTTTTTT
TRBV6-2/TRBV6-3,NA,NA,TRBJ2-3,CASSYSGGWDTQYF,TGTGCCAGCAGTTACTCAGGAGGATGGGATACGCAGTATTTT
TRBV28,NA,few,TRBJ2-7,CASLKNPSYEQYF,TGTGCCAGCCTCAAAAACCCCTCCTACGAGCAGTACTTC
TRBV6-5,TRBD1,NA,TRBJ2-6,CASSSDRGLSSGANVLTF,TGTGCCAGCAGTTCCGACAGGGGCCTAAGCTCTGGGGCCAACGTCCTGACTTTC
TRBV19,TRBD1,few,TRBJ1-5,CASSIGGGVGQPQHF,TGTGCCAGTAGTATAGGAGGGGGCGTTGGTCAGCCCCAGCATTTT
TRBV6-1,TRBD1,NA,TRBJ2-3,CASRRDSRTDTQYF,TGTGCCAGCAGGAGGGACAGCCGTACTGATACGCAGTATTTT
TRBV24-1,NA,few,TRBJ2-1,CATSESSSVRSSYNEQFF,TGTGCCACCAGTGAAAGTTCTAGCGTTAGGAGCTCCTACAATGAGCAGTTCTTC
TRBV27,TRBD1,many,TRBJ2-7,CASRRTGVYEQYF,TGTGCCAGCAGGAGGACAGGGGTCTACGAGCAGTACTTC
TRBV7-8,NA,NA,TRBJ1-6,CASSLVKDSPLHF,TGTGCCAGCAGCTTAGTGAAGGATTCACCCCTCCACTTT
TRBV7-9,TRBD2,NA,TRBJ2-2,CASRTTSGNTGELFF,TGTGCCAGCAGGACGACTAGCGGTAACACCGGGGAGCTGTTTTTT
TRBV6-2/TRBV6-3,NA,many,TRBJ2-1,CASSSLGAYSYNEQFF,TGTGCCAGCAGTTCCCTCGGCGCCTACTCCTACAATGAGCAGTTCTTC
TRBV6-2/TRBV6-3,TRBD2,NA,TRBJ2-1,CASSYGGSFGEQFF,TGTGCCAGCAGTTACGGCGGGAGCTTTGGTGAGCAGTTCTTC
TRBV9,TRBD2,few,TRBJ2-7,CASSPSGRNPHEQYF,TGTGCCAGCAGCCCTAGCGGGAGAAATCCCCACGAGCAGTACTTC
TRBV20-1,TRBD2,few,TRBJ2-5,CSPVTSEETQYF,TGCAGTCCGGTAACTAGCGAAGAGACCCAGTACTTC
TRBV5-1,NA,few,TRBJ1-1,CASSAVRADTEAFF,TGCGCCAGCAGCGCCGTGAGGGCGGACACTGAAGCTTTCTTT
TRBV4-2,NA,few,TRBJ1-2,CASSQDSAANYGYTF,TGTGCCAGCAGCCAAGATTCGGCAGCTAACTATGGCTACACCTTC
TRBV27,NA,few,TRBJ2-3,CASKGYSTDTQYF,TGTGCCAGCAAGGGCTATAGCACAGATACGCAGTATTTT
TRBV7-2,TRBD1,few,TRBJ1-2,CASSGKGQGYYGYTF,TGTGCCAGCAGCGGCAAAGGACAGGGGTACTATGGCTACACCTTC
TRBV20-1,NA,NA,TRBJ2-7,CSADGIHSYEQYF,TGCAGTGCTGACGGGATTCACTCCTACGAGCAGTACTTC
TRBV7-2,NA,many,TRBJ1-1,CASSLVGGDTEAFF,TGCGCCAGCAGCTTGGTGGGGGGAGACACTGAAGCTTTCTTT
TRBV20-1,NA,few,TRBJ1-6,CSANKGPPLHF,TGCAGTGCGAACAAGGGGCCACCCCTCCACTTT
TRBV6-1,TRBD1,few,TRBJ2-7,CASNTRDRAEQYF,TGTGCCAGCAACACCCGGGACAGGGCGGAGCAGTACTTC
TRBV4-2,TRBD2,NA,TRBJ2-1,CASSQVSGSAGGRYNEQFF,TGTGCCAGCAGCCAAGTTTCGGGGTCGGCGGGGGGGCGCTACAATGAGCAGTTCTTC
TRBV7-9,TRBD1,NA,TRBJ2-3,CASSEDRDTQYF,TGTGCCAGCAGCGAGGACAGGGATACGCAGTATTTT
TRBV6-2/TRBV6-3,NA,few,TRBJ1-5,CATGQGHHQPQHF,TGTGCCACTGGTCAGGGCCACCATCAGCCCCAGCATTTT
TRBV6-1,TRBD1,few,TRBJ1-4,CASSKLPRDSEKLFF,TGTGCCAGCAGTAAACTCCCCCGGGACAGCGAAAAACTGTTTTTT
TRBV6-6,NA,NA,TRBJ1-5,CASSYAPRGPQHF,TGTGCCAGCAGTTACGCCCCTCGAGGGCCCCAGCATTTT
TRBV5-1,TRBD2,NA,TRBJ2-1,CASRLAGRDEQFF,TGCGCCAGCAGACTAGCGGGAAGAGATGAGCAGTTCTTC
TRBV5-5,TRBD2,NA,TRBJ2-5,CASSLAPGGARETQYF,TGTGCCAGCAGCTTGGCCCCCGGGGGGGCGAGGGAGACCCAGTACTTC
TRBV6-2/TRBV6-3,NA,NA,TRBJ2-7,CASSRAGTHREQYF,TGTGCCAGCAGTCGCGCCGGGACCCATCGGGAGCAGTACTTC
TRBV20-1,NA,many,TRBJ2-2,CSASRGLTGELFF,TGCAGTGCTAGCAGAGGGTTAACCGGGGAGCTGTTTTTT